The T cell receptor beta chain described here comes from a study of blood T cell repertoires in COVID-19. Looking at the study overall: COVID-19 samples, acute and convalescent, were from the United States, Italy and Spain. T cells, B-cell-depleted T cells, or PBMCs supplied cDNA or gDNA.

Participants came from around 25 US areas, aged roughly 18 to 95 years. The protocol was immunoSEQ multiplex PCR, while the TCRdb copy is restricted to in-frame clones and leaves out a portion. Here the sample spans roughly 150,000 clones, roughly 84% being singletons. This CDR3 has 15 residues. The germline V gene encodes CDR1 SGHRS and CDR2 YFSETQ. Trimming took 0 bases from V and 4 from J, leaving 12 bases between them. The clonotype originates from a man aged 50 to 60 in a cohort exposed to, infected with or recovered from COVID-19 (not recorded which). The specimen was PBMCs or T cells enriched from blood (not recorded which). V usage is TRBV5-1 and J usage is TRBJ2-3; tentative D call: TRBD2 (6 bases). The CDR3, as DNA: TGCGCCAGCAGCTTGGCCAGACTAGATCCAGATACGCAGTATTTT. It is translated as CASSLARLDPDTQYF.